This T cell receptor (beta chain) was profiled in a study of T cells in Graves' hyperthyroidism and ophthalmopathy (dated by TCRdb to about 2019). Background on the whole study: Peripheral blood samples were taken at the time of initial diagnosis, prior to any treatment. The study also compared thyroid tissue and blood T-cell repertoires from a handful of Graves' hyperthyroidism patients. The paper describes TCR Vbeta CDR3 sequencing of 120 to 150 peripheral blood samples, made up of 43 ophthalmopathy patients, roughly 72 hyperthyroidism patients and 17 progressor patients. To identify TCR V-J signatures that set the groups apart, the researchers used a discovery cohort of 100 patients, made up of under 45 with Graves' ophthalmopathy and 55 to 65 with stable Graves' hyperthyroidism. Following sampling, methimazole starting at 30 mg daily was given to hyperthyroidism patients, and high-dose intravenous methylprednisolone was given to ophthalmopathy patients. Prospective prediction of ophthalmopathy was tested in an independent validation cohort of some 19 hyperthyroidism patients and 15 to 17 patients who later progressed to ophthalmopathy. The roughly 90 discovery patients were divided at random into training and test sets in a 7:3 ratio.

CDR1 and CDR2 are drawn from the germline V gene: SNHLY, FYNNEI. The CDR3 numbers 13 residues from cysteine through phenylalanine. Only the CDR3 DNA stays, 39 bases, in frame from base 1. V is shortened by 1 base, J by 7 bases, and the region joining them spans 5 bases. Results and caveats for the whole study, not just this receptor: Sample size was not statistically predetermined, and investigators were not blinded to group allocation. A model built on a 13 V-J signature distinguished ophthalmopathy from stable hyperthyroidism, reaching roughly 88% sensitivity and around 81% specificity in cross-validation and 80%/75% in testing. In validation, progression to ophthalmopathy was predicted by the model with roughly 69% sensitivity and approximately 78% specificity, a median of roughly 6 months before onset. Most expanded thyroid clonotypes (frequency above 0.001) were also found in blood, which suggests that blood repertoires may mirror thyroid immune responses.

TCR beta CDR3 regions were amplified from RNA transcripts. A first-round RT-PCR of the TCR CDR3 used the HTBI primer set with the Qiagen OneStep RT-PCR kit. A second multiplex PCR round built the libraries, followed by size selection and purification. Paired-end sequencing of the libraries was performed with 100 bp reads on an Illumina HiSeq2000. The authors' analysis ran thus. Raw data were processed with SOAPnuke, discarding reads with adapters, uncalled bases, mean Phred below 15, or no exact constant-primer or identifier match. High-quality paired reads were merged with COPE v1.2.5, and unique nucleotide sequences were defined as clonotypes. Clonotypes were aligned to IMGT TRBV, TRBD and TRBJ reference segments using MiTCR v1.1. Analysis was restricted to V-J combinations with a frequency above 0.0001, which covered about 99% of repertoires. A TCS score was defined as the ratio between F50 (clonal expansion) and ExV (chaos), using BLOSUM62-based TCRdist between CDR3 peptides within each V-J. Welch's t-statistics and random forest reduced some 510 V-J features to 13, which were used in a naive Bayes classifier (R e1071). TCRdb reprocessed the public reads (quality trimming at Q25 with fastp, clone calling with MiXCR) and kept in-frame beta chains. For every CDR3 protein sequence, its rows merge into one entry that carries the most common genes and DNA. TCRdb's processing, not the study's, gives the V and J calls here. The sample table shows approximately 600,000 distinct CDR3 sequences, and more than 20% are seen once. In total, the top ten clones hold roughly a third of the sample.

Ophthalmopathy patients had moderately to severely active disease, with a Clinical Activity Score of 3 or more, a NOSPECS grade of 4 or more, and a disease duration of less than 3 months. The study excluded patients with uncontrolled infections, other autoimmune diseases, pregnancy or lactation. Clinical symptoms, serum thyroxine and TRAb, thyroid ultrasound, and orbital computed tomography formed the basis for the diagnoses. PBMCs were isolated from 10 ml of fresh peripheral blood by Ficoll-Paque density gradient centrifugation. Total RNA was extracted with Trizol reagent, and quality was checked on an Agilent 2100 Bioanalyzer. There are a few counts of this clonotype. The clone's antigen remains unknown. No base quality information exists; no much larger clone differs at one position.

The sequencing sample was made of blood. The chain is encoded by TRBV2 joined to TRBJ1-6, with the D gene too uncertain to name. This clonotype was sampled from a man aged 25-45 years with Graves' ophthalmopathy. Read as DNA, the sequence is TGTGCCAGCAGTGAAGAGACCAATTCACCCCTCCACTTT. Its coded protein is CASSEETNSPLHF.